These 14 T cell receptor beta chains originate from one sample sequenced in a study of blood T cell repertoires in COVID-19. TCRdb's table, derived via immunoSEQ multiplex PCR, lists solely in-frame clones and lacks some. This sample yields roughly 120,000 clones, of which 80% to 95% are seen a single time; just over 2% belongs to the top ten. Material: peripheral blood. Receptors originate from a man aged 50 or older with COVID-19, enrolled during active disease.

The rearrangement uses TRBV5-1 and TRBJ2-1; TRBD2 agrees at 12 bases. There are 16 residues in the CDR3. The V gene end was trimmed by 3 bases and the J gene end by 2 bases; junction bases not matched to a gene: 3. Looked up from germline, CDR1 is SGHRS and CDR2 is YFSETQ. This chain's CDR3 is CASSYGLAGPYNEQFF. CDR3 sequence (DNA): TGCGCCAGCAGCTATGGACTAGCGGGACCCTACAATGAGCAGTTCTTC.

This clone has a single count. This chain uses TRBV3-1 (or the pseudogene TRBV3-2) with TRBJ2-1; D may be TRBD2 (5 bases). Trimming pared 2 bases from V and 8 bases from J, leaving 7 bases between. CDR1 is LGHDT and CDR2 is YNNKEL in the germline V gene (reference sequence). This CDR3 region has 12 residues. CDR3 nucleotides: TGTGCCAGCAGCCAACTCGGGGATGAGCAGTTCTTC. As protein: CASSQLGDEQFF.

The chain has TRBV28 and TRBJ2-1, with D perhaps TRBD2 (6 bases). V lost 6 bases and J lost 2, with 17 bases in between. This CDR3 is built from 16 residues. Germline V gives CDR1 MDHEN, CDR2 SYDVKM. CDR3 DNA: TGTGCCAGCAGCTCACCCGCTAGCGTCCCCTACAATGAGCAGTTCTTC. Translation gives CASSSPASVPYNEQFF.

V is TRBV5-1 and J is TRBJ1-1; D unresolved. The CDR3 extends over 15 amino acids. V was cut by 0 bases and J by 4 bases, with 13 bases left in between. Per germline, CDR1 SGHRS and CDR2 YFSETQ. The CDR3 DNA sequence: TGCGCCAGCAGCTTGGCCGATTGGGCGCCCACTGAAGCTTTCTTT. It codes for CASSLADWAPTEAFF. Supplemented by reference TRBV5-1 and TRBJ1-1, the full variable domain reads KAGVTQTPRYLIKTRGQQVTLSCSPISGHRSVSWYQQTPGQGLQFLFEYFSETQRNKGNFPGRFSGRQFSNSRSEMNVSTLELGDSALYLCASSLADWAPTEAFFGQGTRLTVV.

This chain uses TRBV6-5 with TRBJ1-4, with D tentatively TRBD1 (5 bases). The CDR3 is 14 residues long. The V gene's germline CDR1 is MNHEY and CDR2 SVGAGI. Deletions cut 4 bases from V and 8 bases from J, with 14 bases between. The CDR3: CASSLGANGEKLFF. CDR3 nucleotide sequence: TGTGCCAGCAGTTTAGGGGCGAATGGGGAAAAACTGTTTTTT.

This clone was observed once. The rearrangement links TRBV6-5 to TRBJ2-7, with TRBD2 matching over 11 bases. The CDR3 sequence is 14 residues long. Germline lookup yields CDR1 MNHEY and CDR2 SVGAGI. The V segment lost 3 bases and the J segment 3 bases; nucleotides outside the gene matches: 1. CDR3 residues: CASSYGTSGYEQYF. The CDR3 DNA is TGTGCCAGCAGTTATGGGACTAGCGGCTACGAGCAGTACTTC.

The chain carries TRBV30 and TRBJ2-5, with D possibly being TRBD2 (5 bases). Germline V gene lookup returns CDR1 GTSNPN and CDR2 SVGIG (reference sequence). This CDR3 region has 14 residues. V was clipped by 2 bases and J by 1 base, with 11 bases between them. Here the CDR3 DNA reads TGTGCCTGGAGTTTCGGACTCTCCCAAGAGACCCAGTACTTC. This sequence encodes CAWSFGLSQETQYF.

The V gene is TRBV7-8, the J gene TRBJ2-7, with a weak D call TRBD1 (5 bases). Germline lookup yields CDR1 SGHVS and CDR2 FQNEAQ. CDR3 length: 16 amino acids. V was shortened by 5 bases and J by 5 bases, with 22 bases between the two germline ends. The CDR3, as DNA: TGTGCCAGCAGCCTAGTCACCCCGACAGAGACCCACGAGCAGTACGTC. Its translation is CASSLVTPTETHEQYV.

The chain is built from TRBV7-2 and TRBJ2-1, with TRBD2 matching 7 bases. Germline CDR1 SGHTA, CDR2 FQGNSA. The CDR3 spans 14 residues. V trimming: 2 bases; J trimming: 9 bases; junction bases outside the gene matches: 7. DNA of the CDR3: TGTGCCAGCAGCTTAAGACGGCGGGAGTCTGAGCAGTTCTTC. Its translation: CASSLRRRESEQFF.

The J gene is TRBJ2-5, the V gene TRBV10-2, with D possibly TRBD1 on 6 matching bases. Germline CDR1 is WSHSY and CDR2 is SAAADI. The CDR3 extends over 14 amino acids. V was pared by 9 bases and J by 5 bases, with 19 bases between. CDR3 in amino acids: CASKTDRSFETQYF. CDR3 sequence (DNA): TGCGCCAGTAAGACCGACAGGTCCTTCGAGACCCAGTACTTC.

This chain links TRBV24-1 with TRBJ2-3, with D unresolved. V was pared by 9 bases and J by 1 base, with 7 bases between. Germline assignment: CDR1 KGHDR and CDR2 SFDVKD. The CDR3 is made up of 12 amino acids. The CDR3 loop reads CATQRGTDTQYF. CDR3 sequence (DNA): TGTGCCACCCAAAGAGGCACAGATACGCAGTATTTT.

The chain recombines TRBV7-2 with TRBJ2-7; 10 nucleotides agree with TRBD2. The germline CDR1 and CDR2 sequences are SGHTA and FQGNSA. The CDR3 consists of 14 residues. V trimming: 2 bases; J trimming: 6 bases; junction bases outside the gene matches: 4. CDR3 in DNA: TGTGCCAGCAGCTTACTAGCGGGAGCAGTCGAGCAGTACTTC. Its protein product is CASSLLAGAVEQYF. Combining the CDR3 with reference TRBV7-2 and TRBJ2-7 gives the whole variable domain GAGVSQSPSNKVTEKGKDVELRCDPISGHTALYWYRQSLGQGLEFLIYFQGNSAPDKSGLPSDRFSAERTGGSVSTLTIQRTQQEDSAVYLCASSLLAGAVEQYFGPGTRLTVT.

This clone was detected once. The chain joins TRBV7-3 to TRBJ1-1; D uncertain. V lost 2 bases, J lost 1 base, and 8 bases lay in between. Germline V gives CDR1 SGHTA, CDR2 FQGTGA. The CDR3 runs 14 residues. In nucleotides, the CDR3 is TGTGCCAGCAGCTTAGCAGGAACGAACACTGAAGCTTTCTTT. This sequence encodes CASSLAGTNTEAFF.

V and J are TRBV13 and TRBJ1-1, with TRBD1 identical over 9 bases. This CDR3 has 15 residues. Germline CDR1 and CDR2: PRHDT and FYEKMQ (reference sequence). Losses at the gene ends were 5 bases for V and 3 bases for J; bases not matched to a gene: 7. The CDR3 DNA is TGTGCCAGCAGCGCCCGGGGACAGGGTGACACTGAAGCTTTCTTT. Its protein product is CASSARGQGDTEAFF.